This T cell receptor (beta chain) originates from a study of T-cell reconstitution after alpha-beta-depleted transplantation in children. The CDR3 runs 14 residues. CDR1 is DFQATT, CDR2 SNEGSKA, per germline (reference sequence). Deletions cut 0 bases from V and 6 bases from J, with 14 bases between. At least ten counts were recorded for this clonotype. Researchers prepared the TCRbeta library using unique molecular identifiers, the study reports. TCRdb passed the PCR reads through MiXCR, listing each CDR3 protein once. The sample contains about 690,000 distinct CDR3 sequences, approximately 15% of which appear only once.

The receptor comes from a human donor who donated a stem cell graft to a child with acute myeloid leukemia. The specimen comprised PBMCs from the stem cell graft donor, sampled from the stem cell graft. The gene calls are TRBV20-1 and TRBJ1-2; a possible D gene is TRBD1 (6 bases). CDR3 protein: CSARDVGQTNGYTF. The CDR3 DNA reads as TGCAGTGCTAGAGATGTAGGACAGACTAATGGCTACACCTTC.